A single sample is the source of the 7 T cell receptor beta chains below, sequenced in a study of blood T cell repertoires in COVID-19 (dated by TCRdb to the early 2020s). Library prep was done by the immunoSEQ multiplex PCR assay. Drawn from immuneACCESS, this table holds only the in-frame rearrangements with V and J called that TCRdb kept. Clones are partly lost; checked studies trace under half to an unresolved V gene and leave the rest unexplained. For this sample the table gives hundreds of thousands of clones, of which 87% were detected only once. The ten largest clones capture over 6% of the sample. Sequencing was performed on PBMCs or T cells enriched from blood (not recorded which). The receptor source for this set is a woman aged 30 to 39 with acute COVID-19.

The rearrangement links TRBV12-5 to TRBJ1-1; 8 bases map to TRBD1. This CDR3 comprises 16 residues. V lost 7 bases to trimming and J lost 0 bases; unmatched junction nucleotides: 10. Per the germline V gene, CDR1 is LGHNT and CDR2 is FRNRAP. The CDR3 spells CASASRTGLMNTEAFF. As DNA, the CDR3 is TGTGCTAGTGCCTCCCGGACAGGGCTCATGAACACTGAAGCTTTCTTT.

The chain carries TRBV29-1 and TRBJ1-1, with D maybe TRBD1 (5 bases). CDR1 is SQVTM and CDR2 is ANQGSEA in the germline V gene. The CDR3 loop spans 10 amino acids. Trimming removed 7 bases from V and 8 bases from J, with 11 bases in between. The CDR3 reads CSALGGEAFF. The CDR3 DNA reads TGCAGCGCCTTGGGGGGGGAAGCTTTCTTT.

The rearrangement joins TRBV3-1 (or the pseudogene TRBV3-2) to TRBJ1-1; no definite D call. The CDR3 is 15 residues long. CDR1 is LGHDT and CDR2 is YNNKEL in the germline V gene (reference sequence). Between the trimmed V and J ends, which lost 4 bases and 0 bases, there was a span of 12 bases. In DNA, the CDR3 is TGTGCCAGCAGCCCCCAAAGTACAGTGAACACTGAAGCTTTCTTT. The encoded protein is CASSPQSTVNTEAFF.

This chain joins TRBV6-2 or TRBV6-3 and TRBJ2-7; possibly TRBD2 for D (6 bases). V dropped 2 bases and J dropped 4 bases, with 15 bases sitting between them. The germline gives CDR1 MNHEY, CDR2 SVGEGT. The CDR3 totals 15 residues. The CDR3 DNA is TGTGCCAGCAGTTACGGAGGGACTCAGGCTTACGAGCAGTACTTC. Translated: CASSYGGTQAYEQYF.

The CDR3 DNA follows: TGTGCCAGCAGCTCGTCAGGGGCCCGCACAGATACGCAGTATTTT. Residues: CASSSSGARTDTQYF. The chain recombines TRBV7-3 with TRBJ2-3; perhaps TRBD1 as D (6 bases). The CDR3 covers 15 residues. The germline V and J ends were trimmed by 4 bases and 1 base, with 12 bases remaining between them. Germline CDR1 SGHTA, CDR2 FQGTGA. Supplemented by reference TRBV7-3 and TRBJ2-3, the full variable domain reads GAGVSQTPSNKVTEKGKYVELRCDPISGHTALYWYRQSLGQGPEFLIYFQGTGAADDSGLPNDRFFAVRPEGSVSTLKIQRTERGDSAVYLCASSSSGARTDTQYFGPGTRLTVL.

This clone was detected many times. This CDR3 is CASSVGEWVTGELFF. The DNA of the CDR3 is TGTGCCAGCAGCGTAGGGGAGTGGGTCACCGGGGAGCTGTTTTTT. The chain carries TRBV9 and TRBJ2-2, with a weak D call TRBD2 (5 bases). Germline CDR1 reads SGDLS; CDR2 reads YYNGEE. Trimming stripped 0 bases from V and 4 bases from J, with 10 bases between. The CDR3 covers 15 residues.

This chain uses TRBV7-2 with TRBJ2-5, with D maybe TRBD2 (6 bases). V lost 5 bases to trimming and J lost 0 bases, with 19 bases between them. The CDR3 is 17 residues long. Per germline, CDR1 SGHTA and CDR2 FQGNSA. CDR3 in DNA: TGTGCCAGCAGCCCACTACCGGGACTCCGGTACCAAGAGACCCAGTACTTC. Translation gives CASSPLPGLRYQETQYF.